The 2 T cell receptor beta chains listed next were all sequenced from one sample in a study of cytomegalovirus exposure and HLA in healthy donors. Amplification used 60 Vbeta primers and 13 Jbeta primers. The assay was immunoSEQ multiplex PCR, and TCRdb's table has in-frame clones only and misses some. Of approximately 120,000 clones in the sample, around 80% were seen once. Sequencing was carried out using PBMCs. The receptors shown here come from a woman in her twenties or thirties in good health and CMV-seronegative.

CDR3 protein: CASSKEQGGAKNIQYF. The CDR3 region has the DNA TGTGCCAGCAGCAAGGAACAGGGGGGAGCCAAAAACATTCAGTACTTC. The V and J genes are TRBV5-6 and TRBJ2-4; 8 bases match TRBD1. This CDR3 has 16 amino acids. V dropped 4 bases and J dropped 0; count of bases not matched to a gene: 6. Germline CDR1 SGHDT, CDR2 YYEEEE.

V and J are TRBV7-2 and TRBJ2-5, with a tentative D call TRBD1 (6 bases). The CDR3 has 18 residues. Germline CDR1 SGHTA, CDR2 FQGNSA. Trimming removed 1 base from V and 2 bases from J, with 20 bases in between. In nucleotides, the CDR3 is TGTGCCAGCAGCTTAGGACAGGCCCACGGGTGGCAACAAGAGACCCAGTACTTC. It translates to CASSLGQAHGWQQETQYF.